These 5 T cell receptor beta chains were all obtained from the same sample, sequenced in a study of blood T cell repertoires in COVID-19. Only in-frame clones appear in the TCRdb table, and some are missing; sequencing was by immunoSEQ multiplex PCR. Among hundreds of thousands of clones listed, around 84% were seen once. Sequenced material: peripheral blood. The receptors were sampled from a man in his forties or fifties with acute or convalescent COVID-19.

V and J are TRBV13 and TRBJ2-7, with a weak D call TRBD2 (5 bases). Trimming stripped 3 bases from V and 1 base from J, with 7 bases between. There are 13 residues in the CDR3. In germline, CDR1 is PRHDT, CDR2 FYEKMQ (reference sequence). The CDR3 protein is CASSLGRSYEQYF. The CDR3, as DNA: TGTGCCAGCAGCTTGGGGAGATCCTACGAGCAGTACTTC.

The J gene is TRBJ1-6, the V gene TRBV6-2 or TRBV6-3, with 9 positions matching TRBD1. Germline V lookup: CDR1 MNHEY, CDR2 SVGEGT. CDR3 size: 14 residues. The V gene end was trimmed by 6 bases and the J gene end by 18 bases; junction bases not matched to a gene: 15. The CDR3 nucleotides read TGTGCCAGCAGCGGGACAGGGTGGCCCGCTTTAAACCACTTT. Its protein is CASSGTGWPALNHF.

This sequence joins TRBV7-9 and TRBJ1-2; 7 nucleotides align to TRBD1. The CDR3 is 17 amino acids. The germline V gene encodes CDR1 SEHNR and CDR2 FQNEAQ (reference sequence). Germline trimming cut 0 bases from V and 0 bases from J; bases unmatched to any gene: 7. The CDR3 DNA reads TGTGCCAGCAGCTTAGCGGGGGGACAGCTGTCTAACTATGGCTACACCTTC. Residues: CASSLAGGQLSNYGYTF.

The chain employs TRBV6-5 and TRBJ1-1; perhaps TRBD1 as D (5 bases). Germline V gives CDR1 MNHEY, CDR2 SVGAGI. The germline V and J ends were trimmed by 5 bases and 7 bases, with 14 bases remaining between them. The CDR3 consists of 13 residues. The CDR3 bases are TGTGCCAGCAGTCCAGGACACCCGAGTGAAGCTTTCTTT. It specifies CASSPGHPSEAFF.

J is TRBJ1-2 and V is TRBV9; the match to TRBD1 covers 7 bases. With V trimmed by 3 bases and J by 3 bases, 5 bases remained unmatched. The CDR3 is 14 residues long. CDR1 SGDLS and CDR2 YYNGEE come from the germline V gene. The CDR3 spells CASSAGGTDYGYTF. The CDR3 DNA reads TGTGCCAGCAGCGCGGGAGGGACAGACTATGGCTACACCTTC.